Shown below are 20 T cell receptor beta chains from a single sample sequenced in a study of cytomegalovirus exposure and HLA in healthy donors. It was with 60 Vbeta and 13 Jbeta primers that the PCR ran. Some clones are missing from TCRdb's copy, which holds only in-frame ones; the method was immunoSEQ multiplex PCR. This repertoire shows roughly 150,000 clones, around 80% found once; its top ten account for approximately 2.1%. Sequenced material: PBMCs. These receptors were collected from a male donor in good health and CMV-seronegative.

V usage is TRBV14 and J usage is TRBJ2-1; 8 bases fit TRBD2. The V gene's germline CDR1 is SGHDN and CDR2 FVKESK. V trimming: 4 bases; J trimming: 9 bases; junction bases outside the gene matches: 11. CDR3 length: 15 residues. The CDR3 DNA sequence: TGTGCCAGCAGCCGTCCGGGACTAGTATGGGCTGAGCAGTTCTTC. Translated: CASSRPGLVWAEQFF.

This clone was detected only a few times. The V gene is TRBV11-3, the J gene TRBJ2-2; 8 nucleotides align to TRBD2. Germline V lookup: CDR1 SGHNT, CDR2 YENEEA. The CDR3 contains 16 residues. Losses at the gene ends were 2 bases for V and 6 bases for J; bases not matched to a gene: 8. The CDR3 sequence is CASSLYGGAGPGELFF. The CDR3 DNA follows: TGTGCCAGCAGCTTATACGGGGGGGCCGGGCCCGGGGAGCTGTTTTTT. The whole variable domain, filled in from reference TRBV11-3 and TRBJ2-2, reads EAGVVQSPRYKIIEKKQPVAFWCNPISGHNTLYWYLQNLGQGPELLIRYENEEAVDDSQLPKDRFSAERLKGVDSTLKIQPAELGDSAVYLCASSLYGGAGPGELFFGEGSRLTVL.

V and J are TRBV15 and TRBJ1-5; 7 bases match TRBD1. Trimming removed 5 bases from V and 4 bases from J; junction bases left unmatched: 20. Germline CDR1 and CDR2: LNHNV and YYDKDF (reference sequence). The CDR3 extends over 19 amino acids. The CDR3 loop reads CATSGRGTGARAWNQPQHF. The CDR3 DNA sequence: TGTGCCACCAGCGGAAGGGGAACAGGGGCCCGGGCCTGGAATCAGCCCCAGCATTTT.

The rearrangement links TRBV4-3 to TRBJ1-1, with unresolved D. The V gene's germline CDR1 is LGHNA and CDR2 YSLEER. The CDR3 spans 17 residues. V lost 0 bases and J 5 bases, leaving 19 bases between the germline ends. This CDR3 is CASSQDLRHAGETEAFF. The CDR3 nucleotides read TGCGCCAGCAGCCAAGATCTGCGGCACGCCGGTGAGACTGAAGCTTTCTTT.

The V gene is TRBV7-6, the J gene TRBJ1-3; maybe TRBD1 (6 bases). This CDR3 spans 16 amino acids. V lost 0 bases, J lost 0 bases, and 9 bases lay in between. Germline V lookup: CDR1 SGHVS, CDR2 FNYEAQ. The CDR3 region is CASSLARTASGNTIYF. In DNA, the CDR3 is TGTGCCAGCAGCTTAGCGCGGACAGCCTCTGGAAACACCATATATTTT.

Notes on this clone: Other DNA sequences within the sample encode an identical CDR3. The chain is built from TRBV5-4 and TRBJ1-1; D ambiguous. The CDR3 runs 13 residues. Between the trimmed V and J ends, which lost 1 base and 1 base, there was a span of 5 bases. Germline CDR1 reads SGHNT; CDR2 reads YYREEE (reference sequence). CDR3 DNA: TGTGCCAGCAGCTTGACAGAGAACACTGAAGCTTTCTTT. This translates into CASSLTENTEAFF.

This chain joins TRBV5-4 and TRBJ2-1; 15 bases are shared with TRBD2. V shed 4 bases, J shed 9 bases, and the junction held 5 bases outside the gene matches. Germline CDR1 SGHNT, CDR2 YYREEE (reference sequence). The CDR3 is made up of 15 amino acids. CDR3 sequence reads: CASSDGLAGGREQFF. CDR3 coding DNA: TGTGCCAGCAGCGATGGACTAGCGGGGGGGCGTGAGCAGTTCTTC.

J is TRBJ2-5 and V is TRBV7-6, with 13 bases fitting TRBD2. There are 18 residues in the CDR3. Germline CDR1 and CDR2: SGHVS and FNYEAQ. Trimming cost V 2 bases and J 1 base; bases outside gene matches: 7. The CDR3 DNA reads as TGTGCCAGCAGCTTATTGGGGCGGACTAGCGGGGGCCAAGAGACCCAGTACTTC. This gives the protein CASSLLGRTSGGQETQYF.

This rearrangement joins TRBV6-5 to TRBJ1-2, with D uncertain. The CDR3 has 15 amino acids. Trimming removed 7 bases from V and 2 bases from J, with 17 bases in between. Germline CDR1 is MNHEY and CDR2 is SVGAGI. CDR3 sequence (DNA): TGTGCCAGCAAGGAGATAGCCGGATCGAACTATGGCTACACCTTC. This gives the protein CASKEIAGSNYGYTF.

This chain joins TRBV5-1 and TRBJ2-5; 7 nucleotides match TRBD2. Matching the DNA end better, TRBJ2-7 makes the J call doubtful. The CDR3 covers 13 residues. Germline CDR1 SGHRS, CDR2 YFSETQ. The CDR3 is CASSSGTNYEQYF. CDR3 sequence (DNA): TGCGCCAGCAGCTCCGGGACTAACTACGAGCAGTACTTC.

V and J are TRBV10-1 and TRBJ1-2; 10 nucleotides align to TRBD1. Germline CDR1 WNHNN, CDR2 SYGVQD (reference sequence). With V trimmed by 3 bases and J by 4 bases, 5 bases remained unmatched. The length of the CDR3 is 15 residues. The CDR3 here is CASSDPGQGIYGYTF. The CDR3 DNA sequence: TGCGCCAGCAGTGACCCGGGACAGGGGATCTATGGCTACACCTTC.

This clone was recorded once. The chain recombines TRBV2 with TRBJ2-2, with TRBD2 as a possible D gene (6 bases). CDR1 and CDR2 from the germline V gene are SNHLY and FYNNEI. This CDR3 is 14 amino acids long. Trimming left V 3 bases short and J 5 bases short, with 10 bases between. CDR3 sequence reads: CASSEIGGTGELFF. The CDR3 bases are TGTGCCAGCAGTGAGATTGGGGGGACCGGGGAGCTGTTTTTT.

This chain uses TRBV5-4 with TRBJ2-7, with D possibly matching TRBD1 (5 bases). The germline CDR1 and CDR2 sequences are SGHNT and YYREEE (reference sequence). Trimming shortened V by 2 bases and J by 3 bases, and 12 bases separated the two germline ends. This CDR3 spans 14 amino acids. As DNA, the CDR3 is TGTGCCAGCAGCTTAAGGGGTACAGGCTACGAGCAGTACTTC. This sequence encodes CASSLRGTGYEQYF.

The V gene is TRBV27, the J gene TRBJ2-7, with D possibly TRBD2 on 5 matching bases. Trimming pared 2 bases from V and 2 bases from J, leaving 7 bases between. The CDR3 is 13 residues long. CDR1 is MNHEY, CDR2 SMNVEV, per germline (reference sequence). CDR3 DNA sequence: TGTGCCAGCAGTTTAACCGGGACCTACGAGCAGTACTTC. Residues: CASSLTGTYEQYF.

The chain combines TRBV5-6 with TRBJ2-7, with a possible D match to TRBD2 (5 bases). The length of the CDR3 is 14 residues. Trimming removed 0 bases at V and 5 bases at J, with 12 bases between. Germline CDR1 is SGHDT and CDR2 is YYEEEE. CDR3 coding DNA: TGTGCCAGCAGCTTGGTGGGAGCAGCCGACGAGCAGTACTTC. This gives the protein CASSLVGAADEQYF.

V gene TRBV5-1 combines with J gene TRBJ1-4; D possibly corresponds to TRBD1 (5 bases). CDR1 is SGHRS, CDR2 YFSETQ, per germline. The CDR3 spans 14 residues. V was trimmed by 0 bases and J by 6 bases, leaving 9 bases between them. CDR3 sequence reads: CASSLGQKDEKLFF. The DNA of the CDR3 is TGCGCCAGCAGCTTGGGACAGAAAGATGAAAAACTGTTTTTT.

V usage is TRBV5-1 and J usage is TRBJ1-4; D ambiguous. Deletions cut 0 bases from V and 4 bases from J, with 7 bases between. The germline V gene has CDR1 SGHRS and CDR2 YFSETQ. The CDR3 consists of 14 residues. This CDR3 is CASSLGWLNEKLFF. The DNA for the CDR3 is TGCGCCAGCAGCTTGGGTTGGCTTAATGAAAAACTGTTTTTT.

The J gene is TRBJ2-7, the V gene TRBV6-1, with D possibly matching TRBD1 (5 bases). CDR3 length: 16 residues. Deletions cut 2 bases from V and 1 base from J, with 15 bases between. The V gene's germline CDR1 is MNHNS and CDR2 SASEGT. The CDR3 region is CASSEYDRSASYEQYF. The CDR3 nucleotides read TGTGCCAGCAGTGAATACGACAGATCAGCTTCCTACGAGCAGTACTTC.

This clone was counted once. This chain joins TRBV7-8 and TRBJ2-3; 9 nucleotides align to TRBD1. The J segment lost 0 bases and the V segment lost 6 bases, leaving 7 bases of the junction unmatched. Germline loops: CDR1 SGHVS, CDR2 FQNEAQ. The CDR3 extends over 16 amino acids. CDR3 loop: CASRPTGGISTDTQYF. The CDR3 nucleotides read TGTGCCAGCAGACCGACAGGGGGGATAAGCACAGATACGCAGTATTTT.

The chain is built from TRBV6-5 and TRBJ2-5, with D unresolved. Germline loops: CDR1 MNHEY, CDR2 SVGAGI. This CDR3 has 13 amino acids. The V and J ends lost 4 bases and 0 bases respectively, with 6 bases between them. The CDR3 sequence is CASSSLYQETQYF. In nucleotides, the CDR3 is TGTGCCAGCAGTTCCCTTTACCAAGAGACCCAGTACTTC.